Sequencing of this TCR beta chain was carried out in a study of siplizumab effects on memory and regulatory T cells. Study-wide results and caveats: Siplizumab brought about a significant reduction in alloreactive sequences traceable to unstimulated CD4+ memory cells. Naive or memory phenotype was unassignable for roughly 75-95% of proliferating CD4+ or CD8+ clones.

Assays covered around 100,000 TCR templates per sample. Assay used: immunoSEQ multiplex PCR; TCRdb lists only in-frame clones, some missing. The data hold roughly 110,000 clones, with about 93% observed a single time. V was clipped by 6 bases and J by 4 bases; unmatched bases: 7. Germline V gives CDR1 KGHSH, CDR2 LQKENI. The CDR3 runs 14 residues. Note on this clone: What it recognizes is unknown.

Input material: non-Treg CD4+ T cells sorted from blood. The receptor was isolated from a human donor in good health. The gene calls are TRBV18 and TRBJ1-2, with 8 bases identical to TRBD1. This CDR3 is CASSLPGQAYGYTF. The CDR3 nucleotides are TGTGCCAGCTCGCTTCCGGGACAGGCCTATGGCTACACCTTC.